This is a list of T cell receptor beta chains from one sample in a study of blood T cells in healthy people across ages. One entry per CDR3 protein, called by TCRdb with MiXCR from the 5' RACE reads. The sample yields more than 1,400,000 distinct CDR3 sequences, around 42% seen once. The specimen was blood. All receptors derive from a woman younger than 30 in good health. The CDR3 runs from the conserved cysteine through the conserved F or W. A D gene is named only where the DNA matches it firmly. Clone size is stated in some rows and not others, as once, few, many or a class when expanded.

j_call: TRBJ1-5
v_call: TRBV4-1
d_call: .
clone_size: few
cdr3_nt: TGCGCCAGCAGCCAAGAGCTGGGGAATAGCAATCAGCCCCAGCATTTT
cdr3_aa: CASSQELGNSNQPQHF

j_call: TRBJ2-3
v_call: TRBV20-1
d_call: TRBD2
clone_size: .
cdr3_nt: TGCAGTGCCCACCGCGGGGGGGGCACAGATACGCAGTATTTT
cdr3_aa: CSAHRGGGTDTQYF

j_call: TRBJ2-7
v_call: TRBV6-5
d_call: .
clone_size: .
cdr3_nt: TGTGCCAGCAGTTTTAACCAGGGAGAGCAGTACTTC
cdr3_aa: CASSFNQGEQYF

j_call: TRBJ2-7
v_call: TRBV28
d_call: .
clone_size: .
cdr3_nt: TGTGCCGGGGAACGTGGCGTTTCCTACGAGCAGTACTTC
cdr3_aa: CAGERGVSYEQYF

j_call: TRBJ2-1
v_call: TRBV7-3
d_call: TRBD2
clone_size: .
cdr3_nt: TGTGCCAGCAGCTTAGGACTAGCGTCTAATAATGAGCAGTTCTTC
cdr3_aa: CASSLGLASNNEQFF

j_call: TRBJ2-4
v_call: TRBV2
d_call: .
clone_size: few
cdr3_nt: TGTGCCAGCAGTGGTTCGGACTTAAAAAACATTCAGTACTTC
cdr3_aa: CASSGSDLKNIQYF

j_call: TRBJ2-7
v_call: TRBV2
d_call: .
clone_size: .
cdr3_nt: TGTGCCAGCAGTGCCCCGGGGGAGCAGTACTTC
cdr3_aa: CASSAPGEQYF

j_call: TRBJ2-5
v_call: TRBV27
d_call: TRBD1
clone_size: few
cdr3_nt: TGTGCCAGCAGTCCCTGGACAGGGGCGGCAGAGACCCAGTACTTC
cdr3_aa: CASSPWTGAAETQYF

j_call: TRBJ1-5
v_call: TRBV2
d_call: .
clone_size: few
cdr3_nt: TGTGCCGTCGGGACTTCTTATAGCAATCAGCCCCAGCATTTT
cdr3_aa: CAVGTSYSNQPQHF

j_call: TRBJ1-2
v_call: TRBV9
d_call: .
clone_size: .
cdr3_nt: TGTGCCAGCAGATCGGGGGCCGGGTATGGCTACACCTTC
cdr3_aa: CASRSGAGYGYTF

j_call: TRBJ2-7
v_call: TRBV6-2/TRBV6-3
d_call: .
clone_size: .
cdr3_nt: TGTGCCAGCAGTTACAAGAACCCCTACAATGAGCAGTACTTC
cdr3_aa: CASSYKNPYNEQYF

j_call: TRBJ2-3
v_call: TRBV10-3
d_call: .
clone_size: .
cdr3_nt: TGTACCATCAAGGATCCCAGCCAAGATACGCAGTATTTT
cdr3_aa: CTIKDPSQDTQYF

j_call: TRBJ2-2
v_call: TRBV6-5
d_call: TRBD1
clone_size: .
cdr3_nt: TGTGCCAGCCGAGGACAGGGGGCTGGCGGGGAGCTGTTTTTT
cdr3_aa: CASRGQGAGGELFF

j_call: TRBJ1-2
v_call: TRBV27
d_call: .
clone_size: .
cdr3_nt: TGTGCCAGCAGTTTTGGACAGCTGGGATCGGGTGGCTACACCTTC
cdr3_aa: CASSFGQLGSGGYTF

j_call: TRBJ1-1
v_call: TRBV10-1
d_call: .
clone_size: .
cdr3_nt: TGCGCCAGCGGACGGGTGGGCACTGAAGCTTTCTTT
cdr3_aa: CASGRVGTEAFF

j_call: TRBJ2-7
v_call: TRBV6-2/TRBV6-3
d_call: .
clone_size: .
cdr3_nt: TGTGCCAGCAGTTACCCAGACGAGCAGTACTTC
cdr3_aa: CASSYPDEQYF

j_call: TRBJ2-3
v_call: TRBV2
d_call: TRBD2
clone_size: few
cdr3_nt: TGTGCCAGCAGTGAGGAGCGGGGAAGCACAGATACGCAGTATTTT
cdr3_aa: CASSEERGSTDTQYF

j_call: TRBJ2-1
v_call: TRBV7-2
d_call: TRBD2
clone_size: .
cdr3_nt: TGTGCCAGCAGCCGAGCGGGAGGGCCCCCGGGCAATGAGCAGTTCTTC
cdr3_aa: CASSRAGGPPGNEQFF

j_call: TRBJ2-3
v_call: TRBV20-1
d_call: TRBD2
clone_size: few
cdr3_nt: TGCAGTGCTGTAAGGACTAGCGGAATACTTACGCAGTATTTT
cdr3_aa: CSAVRTSGILTQYF

j_call: TRBJ1-5
v_call: TRBV10-3
d_call: TRBD1
clone_size: few
cdr3_nt: TGTGCCATCAGCCGCGGACAGGACAGCAATCAGCCCCAGCATTTT
cdr3_aa: CAISRGQDSNQPQHF

j_call: TRBJ1-1
v_call: TRBV28
d_call: .
clone_size: .
cdr3_nt: TGTGCCAGCCGACCACAGAGCATGAACACTGAAGCTTTCTTT
cdr3_aa: CASRPQSMNTEAFF

j_call: TRBJ2-1
v_call: TRBV24-1
d_call: TRBD1
clone_size: few
cdr3_nt: TGTGCCACCCAGGGACAGGGGCTCAATGAGCAGTTCTTC
cdr3_aa: CATQGQGLNEQFF

j_call: TRBJ2-1
v_call: TRBV7-8
d_call: .
clone_size: .
cdr3_nt: TGTGCCCCCAAAACTTTTACGGGTACGAATGAGCAGTTCTTC
cdr3_aa: CAPKTFTGTNEQFF

j_call: TRBJ2-3
v_call: TRBV10-3
d_call: TRBD1
clone_size: .
cdr3_nt: TGTGCCATCAGGCCCGGGACAGGGACAGATACGCAGTATTTT
cdr3_aa: CAIRPGTGTDTQYF

j_call: TRBJ2-3
v_call: TRBV20-1
d_call: .
clone_size: few
cdr3_nt: TGCAGTGCGCCTAGGGAGAGAACCCCTACAGATACGCAGTATTTT
cdr3_aa: CSAPRERTPTDTQYF

j_call: TRBJ2-5
v_call: TRBV5-1
d_call: TRBD2
clone_size: .
cdr3_nt: TGCGCCAGCAGAACCCTATCGGGGGGGTTGAGGGAGACCCAGTACTTC
cdr3_aa: CASRTLSGGLRETQYF

j_call: TRBJ2-4
v_call: TRBV12-3/TRBV12-4
d_call: .
clone_size: few
cdr3_nt: TGTGCCAGCAGTTTGAGGGAGGGGGGAGGCATTCAGTACTTC
cdr3_aa: CASSLREGGGIQYF

j_call: TRBJ1-1
v_call: TRBV20-1
d_call: .
clone_size: few
cdr3_nt: TGCAGTGCTAGACCCGGATCCACTGAAGCTTTCTTT
cdr3_aa: CSARPGSTEAFF

j_call: TRBJ2-1
v_call: TRBV7-2
d_call: TRBD2
clone_size: .
cdr3_nt: TGTGCCAGCAGTTTCAAGGCGGGGGGGCATGAGCAGTTCTTC
cdr3_aa: CASSFKAGGHEQFF

j_call: TRBJ2-3
v_call: TRBV6-5
d_call: .
clone_size: few
cdr3_nt: TGTGCCAGCACCAGGGAGGGCACAGATACGCAGTATTTT
cdr3_aa: CASTREGTDTQYF

j_call: TRBJ1-1
v_call: TRBV10-3
d_call: TRBD1
clone_size: .
cdr3_nt: TGTGCCATCAGTCCTCGACAGGGGGCCGTCACTGAAGCTTTCTTT
cdr3_aa: CAISPRQGAVTEAFF

j_call: TRBJ1-1
v_call: TRBV5-1
d_call: TRBD1
clone_size: .
cdr3_nt: TGCGCCAGCAGTAGAAACCCGGGACAGATAAACACTGAAGCTTTCTTT
cdr3_aa: CASSRNPGQINTEAFF

j_call: TRBJ1-5
v_call: TRBV27
d_call: .
clone_size: .
cdr3_nt: TGTGCCAGCAGTTTGACAGCGTATAGCAATCAGCCCCAGCATTTT
cdr3_aa: CASSLTAYSNQPQHF

j_call: TRBJ2-3
v_call: TRBV12-3/TRBV12-4
d_call: .
clone_size: many
cdr3_nt: TGTGCCAGCAGTTCCCTAACTCCACCTACGCAGTATTTT
cdr3_aa: CASSSLTPPTQYF

j_call: TRBJ1-5
v_call: TRBV28
d_call: .
clone_size: .
cdr3_nt: TGTGCCAGCACGAAGGATTATAGCAATCAGCCCCAGCATTTT
cdr3_aa: CASTKDYSNQPQHF

j_call: TRBJ1-6
v_call: TRBV28
d_call: TRBD1
clone_size: .
cdr3_nt: TGTGCCAGCAGTCAACAGGGGGTGGTGGGCAATTCACCCCTCCACTTT
cdr3_aa: CASSQQGVVGNSPLHF

j_call: TRBJ2-1
v_call: TRBV4-1
d_call: .
clone_size: many
cdr3_nt: TGCGCCAGCAGCCAAGGGGACCTCTACAATGAGCAGTTCTTC
cdr3_aa: CASSQGDLYNEQFF

j_call: TRBJ2-3
v_call: TRBV7-2
d_call: .
clone_size: once
cdr3_nt: TGTGCCAGCACCCTACCAGGGTTCGGAACAGATACGCAGTATTTT
cdr3_aa: CASTLPGFGTDTQYF

j_call: TRBJ2-1
v_call: TRBV7-2
d_call: .
clone_size: few
cdr3_nt: TGTGCCAGCAGCTTAGTTTGGGAGTCCTACAATGAGCAGTTCTTC
cdr3_aa: CASSLVWESYNEQFF

j_call: TRBJ2-1
v_call: TRBV12-3/TRBV12-4
d_call: TRBD2
clone_size: many
cdr3_nt: TGTGCCAGCAGTAGCGGGGGGCTCTACAATGAGCAGTTCTTC
cdr3_aa: CASSSGGLYNEQFF

j_call: TRBJ2-1
v_call: TRBV20-1
d_call: .
clone_size: few
cdr3_nt: TGCAGTGCTAGAGAGTTAGGAGGAGAGAGAAGTTACAATGAGCAGTTCTTC
cdr3_aa: CSARELGGERSYNEQFF

j_call: TRBJ2-3
v_call: TRBV28
d_call: TRBD1
clone_size: .
cdr3_nt: TGTGCCAGCAGTCCGACCGACAGGGCCACAGATACGCAGTATTTT
cdr3_aa: CASSPTDRATDTQYF

j_call: TRBJ1-1
v_call: TRBV29-1
d_call: TRBD1
clone_size: .
cdr3_nt: TGCAGCGTTCTAGGGACAGCTACGAACACTGAAGCTTTCTTT
cdr3_aa: CSVLGTATNTEAFF

j_call: TRBJ2-3
v_call: TRBV7-9
d_call: TRBD1
clone_size: .
cdr3_nt: TGTGCCAGCAGAGGCGGGACAGGGGTTTTTTGGGATACGCAGTATTTT
cdr3_aa: CASRGGTGVFWDTQYF

j_call: TRBJ2-7
v_call: TRBV18
d_call: .
clone_size: .
cdr3_nt: TGTGCCAGCTCACCACCCGGAATTAACCGCTACGAGCAGTACTTC
cdr3_aa: CASSPPGINRYEQYF

j_call: TRBJ2-5
v_call: TRBV5-1
d_call: TRBD2
clone_size: .
cdr3_nt: TGCGCCAGCAGTCGCGGGGGGGCCCTTATAAAAGAGACCCAGTACTTC
cdr3_aa: CASSRGGALIKETQYF

j_call: TRBJ2-6
v_call: TRBV6-1
d_call: .
clone_size: .
cdr3_nt: TGTGCCAGCAGTGCACGTCAGGCTGGGGCCAACGTCCTGACTTTC
cdr3_aa: CASSARQAGANVLTF

j_call: TRBJ2-1
v_call: TRBV10-3
d_call: TRBD2
clone_size: .
cdr3_nt: TGTGCCATCAGTGAGTCGGGTCCCAGCGGGAGGACAAATGAGCAGTTCTTC
cdr3_aa: CAISESGPSGRTNEQFF

j_call: TRBJ2-1
v_call: TRBV20-1
d_call: TRBD2
clone_size: .
cdr3_nt: TGCAGTGCTAGAGATGGCAGGCTAGCGGGGGGTTGGAATGAGCAGTTCTTC
cdr3_aa: CSARDGRLAGGWNEQFF

j_call: TRBJ2-1
v_call: TRBV20-1
d_call: TRBD1
clone_size: .
cdr3_nt: TGCAGTGCTAGAGGTCAATTACAGGGGTACAATGAGCAGTTCTTC
cdr3_aa: CSARGQLQGYNEQFF

j_call: TRBJ2-3
v_call: TRBV6-1
d_call: TRBD2
clone_size: few
cdr3_nt: TGTGCCAGCAGCGGAGGACTAGCGGGAGGTCCCACAGATACGCAGTATTTT
cdr3_aa: CASSGGLAGGPTDTQYF

j_call: TRBJ2-3
v_call: TRBV20-1
d_call: .
clone_size: few
cdr3_nt: TGCAGTGCTAGCGGGCGGGGTGACCTCACAGATACGCAGTATTTT
cdr3_aa: CSASGRGDLTDTQYF

j_call: TRBJ2-7
v_call: TRBV6-5
d_call: TRBD2
clone_size: .
cdr3_nt: TGTGCCAGCACCAACTGGGGACTAGCCTACGAGCAGTACTTC
cdr3_aa: CASTNWGLAYEQYF